This T cell receptor beta chain stems from a study of T cell clones after liver transplantation. Across the study: Samples came from ITN030ST, which attempted immunosuppression withdrawal within 2 years of liver transplantation. Blood was drawn pre-transplant, before withdrawal, and after full or failed withdrawal.

Data came from immunoSEQ multiplex PCR; TCRdb stores just in-frame clones and leaves some out. The table shows over 5,500 clones, with roughly 85% occurring only once. Sorting of unstimulated PBMCs yielded separate CD3+CD4+ and CD3+CD8+ fractions. Germline V lookup: CDR1 MDHEN, CDR2 SYDVKM. Trimming stripped 6 bases from V and 5 bases from J, with 14 bases between. The CDR3 loop spans 13 amino acids. The sequenced sample was CD8+ T cells from blood, obtained 24 months after liver transplant. The rearrangement uses TRBV28 and TRBJ2-7; tentatively, D is TRBD1 (5 bases). The TCR was taken from a human patient who received a liver transplant. A subset of T cells may come from the graft donor. CDR3 amino acids: CASRQGWEDEQYF. The CDR3 nucleotides are TGTGCCAGCAGGCAGGGTTGGGAAGACGAGCAGTACTTC.